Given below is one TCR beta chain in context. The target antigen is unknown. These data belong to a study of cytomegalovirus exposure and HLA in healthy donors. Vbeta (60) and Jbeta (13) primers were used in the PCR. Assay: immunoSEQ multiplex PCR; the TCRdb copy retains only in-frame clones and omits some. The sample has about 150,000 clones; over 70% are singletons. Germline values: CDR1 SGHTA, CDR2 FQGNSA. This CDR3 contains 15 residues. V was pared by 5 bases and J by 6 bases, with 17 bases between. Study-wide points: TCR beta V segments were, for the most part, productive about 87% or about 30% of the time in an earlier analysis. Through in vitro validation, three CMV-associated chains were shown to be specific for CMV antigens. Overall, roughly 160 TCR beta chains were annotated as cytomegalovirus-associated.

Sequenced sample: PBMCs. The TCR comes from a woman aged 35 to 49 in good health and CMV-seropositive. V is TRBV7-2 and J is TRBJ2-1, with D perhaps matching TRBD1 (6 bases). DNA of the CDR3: TGTGCCAGCAGCGACCCTCCGGGACAAAGCAATGAGCAGTTCTTC. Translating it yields CASSDPPGQSNEQFF.